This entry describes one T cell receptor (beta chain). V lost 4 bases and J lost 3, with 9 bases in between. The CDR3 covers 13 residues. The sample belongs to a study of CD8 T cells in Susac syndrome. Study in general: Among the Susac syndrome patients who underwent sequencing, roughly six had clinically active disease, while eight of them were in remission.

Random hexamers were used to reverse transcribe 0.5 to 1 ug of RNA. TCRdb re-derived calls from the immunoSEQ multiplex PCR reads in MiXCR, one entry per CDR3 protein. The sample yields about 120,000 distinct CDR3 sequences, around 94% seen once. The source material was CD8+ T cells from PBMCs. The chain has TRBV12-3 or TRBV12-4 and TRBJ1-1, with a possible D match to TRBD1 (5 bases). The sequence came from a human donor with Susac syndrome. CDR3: CASSYSRDTEAFF. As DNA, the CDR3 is TGTGCCAGCAGTTACTCCAGGGACACTGAAGCTTTCTTT.